This is a list of T cell receptor beta chains from one sample in a study of T cell responses to AZD1222 COVID-19 vaccine. Some clones are missing from TCRdb's copy, which holds only in-frame ones; the method was immunoSEQ multiplex PCR. The sample yields some 130,000 clones, roughly 85% seen once. This material consisted of peripheral blood, taken on day 0 of AZD1222 vaccination. These receptors originate from an adult in good health. CDR3s include the opening cysteine and the closing phenylalanine or tryptophan. D genes are given only for firm matches. Clone sizes are given selectively: once, few, many, or a class where the clone is expanded.

>16|once|TRBJ2-7|TRBV5-6|-
CASSLFSGTKTYEQYF
TGTGCCAGCAGCTTGTTCTCCGGGACCAAGACCTACGAGCAGTACTTC
>18|few|TRBJ1-2|TRBV25-1|-
CASSEYSHLALALYGYTF
TGTGCCAGCAGTGAATACAGCCACTTGGCCTTGGCCCTTTATGGCTACACCTTC
>15|-|TRBJ1-2|TRBV5-1|TRBD1
CASSLGQGAVYGYTF
TGCGCCAGCAGCTTAGGACAGGGGGCGGTGTATGGCTACACCTTC
>16|-|TRBJ1-1|TRBV27|-
CASSFLMGSGNTEAFF
TGTGCCAGCAGTTTTTTAATGGGTTCAGGGAACACTGAAGCTTTCTTT
>12|-|TRBJ1-1|TRBV20-1|-
CSASGGSTEAFF
TGCAGTGCTAGTGGAGGGAGCACTGAAGCTTTCTTT
>15|-|TRBJ1-1|TRBV5-4|-
CASSRPTTGNTEAFF
TGTGCCAGCAGCCGCCCTACGACGGGGAACACTGAAGCTTTCTTT
>16|-|TRBJ1-1|TRBV19|TRBD1
CASSPDRGRGNTEAFF
TGTGCCAGTAGTCCCGACAGGGGGCGCGGGAACACTGAAGCTTTCTTT
>15|-|TRBJ2-2|TRBV27|-
CASSSQDSRTGELFF
TGTGCCAGCAGTTCACAAGACTCGAGGACCGGGGAGCTGTTTTTT
>17|few|TRBJ2-2|TRBV14|-
CASSQDSGSPFTGELFF
TGTGCCAGCAGCCAAGATTCAGGGTCCCCTTTCACCGGGGAGCTGTTTTTT
>12|-|TRBJ1-4|TRBV27|-
CASADRAEKLFF
TGTGCCAGCGCCGACAGAGCTGAAAAACTGTTTTTT
>14|-|TRBJ1-5|TRBV6-5|-
CASSSDRGNQPQHF
TGTGCCAGCAGCTCGGACAGAGGCAATCAGCCCCAGCATTTT
>15|-|TRBJ2-3|TRBV11-3|-
CASSFRTGGPDTQYF
TGTGCCAGCAGCTTCCGAACGGGGGGCCCAGATACGCAGTATTTT
>15|-|TRBJ2-7|TRBV18|TRBD2
CASSPPGTSGSGQYF
TGTGCCAGCTCACCACCCGGGACTAGCGGGAGTGGGCAGTACTTC
>11|-|TRBJ2-7|TRBV28|-
CASTSPYEQYF
TGTGCCAGCACTTCCCCCTACGAGCAGTACTTC
>16|-|TRBJ1-3|TRBV2|-
CASSEDRTVSGNTIYF
TGTGCCAGCAGTGAAGACCGGACAGTCTCTGGAAACACCATATATTTT
>16|-|TRBJ2-3|TRBV6-1|-
CASSEALAQGSDTQYF
TGTGCCAGCAGTGAAGCTCTTGCGCAGGGTTCAGATACGCAGTATTTT
>17|few|TRBJ2-6|TRBV19|TRBD1
CASKRTGAVSGANVLTF
TGTGCCAGTAAAAGGACAGGGGCCGTCTCTGGGGCCAACGTCCTGACTTTC
>13|-|TRBJ1-2|TRBV12-3/TRBV12-4|-
CASSFAGDYGYTF
TGTGCCAGCAGTTTTGCCGGGGACTATGGCTACACCTTC
>12|few|TRBJ2-7|TRBV11-2|-
CASSSPPGEQYF
TGTGCCAGCAGCTCACCCCCCGGGGAGCAGTACTTC
>18|-|TRBJ1-4|TRBV10-2|-
CASSESSPILHTNEKLFF
TGCGCCAGCAGTGAGTCATCCCCAATACTACATACTAATGAAAAACTGTTTTTT
>13|-|TRBJ1-6|TRBV5-1|-
CASSLGGESPLHF
TGCGCCAGCAGCTTGGGCGGGGAGTCACCCCTCCACTTT
>14|-|TRBJ1-1|TRBV5-1|TRBD1
CASSRGQGDTEAFF
TGCGCCAGCAGCCGGGGACAGGGAGACACTGAAGCTTTCTTT
>13|-|TRBJ2-7|TRBV5-6|-
CASSFGISYEQYF
TGTGCCAGCAGCTTCGGCATTTCCTACGAGCAGTACTTC
>12|-|TRBJ1-2|TRBV30|-
CAWSVGGSGYTF
TGTGCCTGGAGTGTGGGGGGCTCAGGCTACACCTTC
>14|-|TRBJ1-1|TRBV11-2|TRBD1
CASSIGTGNTEAFF
TGTGCCAGCAGCATCGGGACAGGGAACACTGAAGCTTTCTTT
>16|-|TRBJ2-7|TRBV6-2/TRBV6-3|TRBD2
CASSYLSSGSSYEQYF
TGTGCCAGCAGTTACCTTTCTAGCGGGAGTTCATACGAGCAGTACTTC
>13|-|TRBJ2-7|TRBV5-1|TRBD1
CASSWGQAYEQYF
TGCGCCAGCAGTTGGGGACAGGCCTACGAGCAGTACTTC
>13|-|TRBJ2-1|TRBV15|TRBD2
CATRPGTSNEQFF
TGTGCCACCAGACCCGGGACTAGCAATGAGCAGTTCTTC
>15|-|TRBJ1-3|TRBV7-9|-
CASSPNTDSGNTIYF
TGTGCCAGCAGCCCAAATACCGACTCTGGAAACACCATATATTTT
>16|-|TRBJ2-2|TRBV6-4|TRBD2
CASSDSTSGRAGELFF
TGTGCCAGCAGTGACTCGACTAGCGGGAGGGCCGGGGAGCTGTTTTTT
>15|-|TRBJ2-3|TRBV29-1|TRBD2
CSVTGGGQGTDTQYF
TGCAGCGTTACGGGAGGCGGACAAGGGACGGATACGCAGTATTTT
>13|-|TRBJ1-2|TRBV19|-
CASSIRDGYGYTF
TGTGCCAGTAGTATCAGGGACGGCTATGGCTACACCTTC